The next 10 T cell receptor beta chains were all read from a single sample in a study of T cells in Graves' hyperthyroidism and ophthalmopathy. Researchers amplified the TCR beta CDR3 regions from RNA transcripts. HTBI primers were the set used in a first-round RT-PCR of the TCR CDR3. TCRdb passed the multiplex PCR reads through MiXCR, listing each CDR3 protein once. The table records fewer than 250,000 distinct CDR3 sequences, roughly 17% of them present only once. Sequencing used blood. The receptors shown here come from a man between 45 and 60 years old with Graves' hyperthyroidism.

This clonotype has just a few counts. This chain joins TRBV12-3 or TRBV12-4 and TRBJ2-2; either TRBD1 or TRBD2 may fit D (5 bases each). This CDR3 is 15 amino acids long. Trimming left V 3 bases short and J 2 bases short, with 10 bases between. CDR3 sequence reads: CASSLFGANTGELFF. CDR3 nucleotide sequence: TGTGCCAGCAGTTTGTTCGGGGCTAACACCGGGGAGCTGTTTTTT.

In this sample, this clonotype turned up a few times. V is TRBV12-3 or TRBV12-4 and J is TRBJ2-1; perhaps TRBD2 as D (6 bases). The CDR3 has 12 amino acids. V was shortened by 8 bases and J by 13 bases, with 18 bases between the two germline ends. The DNA of the CDR3 is TGTGCCAGCTTCCTTCGGGGGACTGACCAGTTCTTC. It codes for CASFLRGTDQFF.

This clonotype was seen ten or more times. The chain joins TRBV3-1 to TRBJ2-3; D perhaps matches TRBD2 (6 bases). V was pared by 1 base and J by 4 bases, with 12 bases between. Looked up from germline, CDR1 is LGHDT and CDR2 is YNNKEL (reference sequence). The CDR3 spans 15 residues. CDR3 protein: CASSQVREYPDTQYF. CDR3 bases: TGTGCCAGCAGCCAAGTCCGGGAGTACCCAGATACGCAGTATTTT.

V is TRBV6-2 or TRBV6-3 and J is TRBJ2-2, with 10 bases fitting TRBD2. CDR3 length equals 18 residues. Looked up from germline, CDR1 is MNHEY and CDR2 is SVGEGT. After removal of 7 bases from V and 3 bases from J, the junction contained 14 bases not matched to a gene. In DNA form, the CDR3 reads TGTGCCAGCAAGAGCGGGAGGGCCACACGAAGGGACACCGGGGAGCTGTTTTTT. Encoded protein: CASKSGRATRRDTGELFF.

Concerning this clonotype: The germline gene is not matched at one end of the junction; a read error may be the cause. The chain uses TRBV7-6 and TRBJ1-6; 11 nucleotides line up with TRBD1. CDR3 size: 13 residues. CDR1 is SGHVS and CDR2 is FNYEAQ in the germline V gene. CDR3 DNA: TGTGCTAGCAGCTTGGACAGGGGGCAACCCCTCCACTTT. It encodes CASSLDRGQPLHF.

This clonotype was counted many times. The rearrangement uses TRBV7-9 and TRBJ2-7; 11 positions agree with TRBD1. The V gene's germline CDR1 is SEHNR and CDR2 FQNEAQ (reference sequence). Trimming at V came to 5 bases and at J to 6 bases, leaving 6 bases not matched to a gene. The CDR3 is 14 residues long. Here the CDR3 reads CASSLDRGQSEQYF. CDR3 bases: TGTGCCAGCAGCCTGGACAGGGGGCAATCCGAGCAGTACTTC.

This clonotype was picked up a small number of times. The chain uses TRBV20-1 and TRBJ2-7; 7 bases agree with TRBD2. The germline V gene encodes CDR1 DFQATT and CDR2 SNEGSKA (reference sequence). This CDR3 contains 13 residues. V lost 7 bases to trimming and J lost 7 bases; unmatched junction nucleotides: 13. The CDR3 nucleotides are TGCAGTGGGAGGGAGGGTGGATGGGGGGAGCAGTACTTC. Translating gives CSGREGGWGEQYF.

This sequence joins TRBV7-2 and TRBJ2-1, with D perhaps matching TRBD1 (6 bases). Germline lookup yields CDR1 SGHTA and CDR2 FQGNSA. The CDR3 runs to 17 residues. Trimming removed 5 bases from V and 2 bases from J, with 19 bases in between. CDR3 nucleotides: TGTGCCAGCAGCGCCGAATTCGGGACACTTACCTACAATGAGCAGTTCTTC. It specifies CASSAEFGTLTYNEQFF.

This clonotype was seen at least ten times. The chain couples TRBV5-4 to TRBJ2-5, with D possibly TRBD1 on 5 matching bases. The V gene's germline CDR1 is SGHNT and CDR2 YYREEE (reference sequence). V lost 4 bases to trimming and J lost 5 bases, with 21 bases between them. This CDR3 spans 16 amino acids. CDR3 sequence: CASSGDLIGDSETQYF. DNA of the CDR3: TGTGCCAGCAGCGGAGACCTGATAGGGGATAGCGAGACCCAGTACTTC.

At least ten counts were recorded for this clonotype. This chain uses TRBV27 with TRBJ2-7, with 9 nucleotides matching TRBD2. V dropped 5 bases and J dropped 1; count of bases not matched to a gene: 6. CDR1 MNHEY and CDR2 SMNVEV come from the germline V gene (reference sequence). The CDR3 totals 15 residues. This chain's CDR3 is CASSDLAGASYEQYF. CDR3 nucleotide sequence: TGTGCCAGCAGTGACTTAGCGGGAGCTTCCTACGAGCAGTACTTC.